The next 4 T cell receptor beta chains were all read from a single sample in a study of response to subunit inactivated influenza vaccine (dated 2018 in TCRdb). Library preparation employed RT-PCR. The sequencer listed for this sample is Illumina HiSeq 2500. The public reads were run again by TCRdb, first through fastp at Q25 and then through MiXCR, and only productive beta chains were kept. For every CDR3 protein sequence, its rows merge into one entry that carries the most common genes and DNA. The sample table contains about 540,000 distinct CDR3 sequences; only one count was recorded for under 30% of them. The ten largest clones add up to approximately 3% of the sample. The data also belong to a second study, concerning T cells expressing NK-cell markers. The second paper further reports: The TCR beta cDNA libraries were made using 5'RACE template switching, a step that added both a universal primer site and unique molecular identifiers.

The sample consisted of CD4+ T cells sorted from PBMCs, taken approximately 12 days after vaccination. The source is a man in his forties or fifties who received an inactivated influenza vaccine. Donor details come from another sample of the same person, matched by shared clones.

This clonotype was observed many times. The rearrangement links TRBV5-1 to TRBJ2-1; 7 bases agree with TRBD2. J gave up 0 bases and V 0 bases, and 9 bases lay outside the gene matches. Germline CDR1 and CDR2: SGHRS and YFSETQ. This CDR3 is 18 amino acids long. Here the CDR3 reads CASSLVPGLSSSYNEQFF. In DNA, the CDR3 is TGCGCCAGCAGCTTGGTTCCGGGACTATCGAGCTCCTACAATGAGCAGTTCTTC.

This clonotype was observed a handful of times. The rearrangement joins TRBV7-2 to TRBJ2-7; 8 bases map to TRBD2. The CDR3 runs to 14 residues. J was trimmed by 3 bases and V by 3 bases; bases with no gene match: 4. Germline-derived CDR1 and CDR2 are SGHTA and FQGNSA. CDR3 bases: TGTGCCAGCAGCTTGGGCGGGGGGAACTACGAGCAGTACTTC. This sequence encodes CASSLGGGNYEQYF.

The chain combines TRBV7-2 with TRBJ2-1; the match to TRBD1 covers 10 bases. CDR1 is SGHTA, CDR2 FQGNSA, per germline. The junction had 9 bases not matched to a gene; V was cut back by 4 bases and J by 6 bases. CDR3 length: 16 amino acids. The chain's CDR3 is CASSSRQGAIGNEQFF. The CDR3 region has the DNA TGTGCCAGCAGCTCCCGACAGGGGGCGATTGGCAATGAGCAGTTCTTC.

The J gene is TRBJ1-1, the V gene TRBV10-3; the match to TRBD1 covers 10 bases. The CDR3 loop spans 15 amino acids. Germline CDR1 is ENHRY and CDR2 is SYGVKD. Trimming cost V 7 bases and J 1 base; bases outside gene matches: 6. CDR3 protein: CAIKSGDRGNTEAFF. In DNA form, the CDR3 reads TGTGCCATCAAATCGGGGGACAGGGGGAACACTGAAGCTTTCTTT.